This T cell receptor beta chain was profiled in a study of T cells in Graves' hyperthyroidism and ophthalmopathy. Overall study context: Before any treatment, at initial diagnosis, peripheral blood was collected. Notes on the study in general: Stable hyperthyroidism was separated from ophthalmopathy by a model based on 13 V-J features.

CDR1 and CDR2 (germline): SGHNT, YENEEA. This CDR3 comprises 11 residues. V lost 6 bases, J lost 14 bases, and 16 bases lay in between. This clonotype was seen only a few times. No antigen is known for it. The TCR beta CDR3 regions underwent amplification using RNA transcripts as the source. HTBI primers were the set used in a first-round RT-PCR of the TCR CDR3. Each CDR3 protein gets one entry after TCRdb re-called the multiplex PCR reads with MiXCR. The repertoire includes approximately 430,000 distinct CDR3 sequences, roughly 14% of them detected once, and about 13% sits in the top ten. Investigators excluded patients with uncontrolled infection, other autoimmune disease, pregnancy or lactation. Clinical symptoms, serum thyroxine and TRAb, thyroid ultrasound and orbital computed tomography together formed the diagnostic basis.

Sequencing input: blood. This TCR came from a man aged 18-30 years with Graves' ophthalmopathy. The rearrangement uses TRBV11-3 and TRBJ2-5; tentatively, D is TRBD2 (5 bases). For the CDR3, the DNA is TGTGCCAGCAGGACTACTACCCGCCAATACTTC. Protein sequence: CASRTTTRQYF.